This entry lists 6 T cell receptor beta chains sequenced from one sample in a study of T cell repertoires in cytomegalovirus infection. TCRdb re-called the reads with MiXCR, one entry per CDR3 protein. This sample carries about 600,000 distinct CDR3 sequences, less than 25% of them seen once, and the ten largest clones take roughly 8%. Sequenced material: CD8+ T cells from PBMCs. These TCRs come from a human donor in good health (CMV status not recorded). Some clones in this sample may be carry-over from other donors' samples.

This clonotype showed up many times. V is TRBV4-3 and J is TRBJ1-5; no firm D call. The V gene's germline CDR1 is LGHNA and CDR2 YSLEER. The CDR3 totals 16 residues. V lost 4 bases and J lost 0, with 13 bases in between. The CDR3 here is CASSPSIFLSNQPQHF. CDR3 bases: TGCGCCAGCAGCCCTTCTATATTTCTTAGCAATCAGCCCCAGCATTTT.

This clonotype has a count of ten or more. V is TRBV7-2 and J is TRBJ2-3; 8 positions agree with TRBD2. The V and J ends lost 0 bases and 0 bases, in that order; junction bases with no gene match: 2. The germline gives CDR1 SGHTA, CDR2 FQGNSA. This CDR3 contains 16 residues. CDR3 sequence (DNA): TGTGCCAGCAGCTTAGCGGAGCGGGGGAGCACAGATACGCAGTATTTT. This encodes CASSLAERGSTDTQYF. Combining the CDR3 with reference TRBV7-2 and TRBJ2-3 gives the whole variable domain GAGVSQSPSNKVTEKGKDVELRCDPISGHTALYWYRQSLGQGLEFLIYFQGNSAPDKSGLPSDRFSAERTGGSVSTLTIQRTQQEDSAVYLCASSLAERGSTDTQYFGPGTRLTVL.

This clonotype was counted a few times. CDR3 sequence: CATSRVQGEFFNEKLFF. The DNA of the CDR3 is TGTGCCACCAGCAGAGTTCAGGGGGAGTTCTTTAATGAAAAACTGTTTTTT. The V and J genes are TRBV15 and TRBJ1-4; 7 nucleotides align to TRBD1. Germline loops: CDR1 LNHNV, CDR2 YYDKDF (reference sequence). CDR3 length equals 17 residues. The trim removed 1 base at V and 4 bases at J, leaving 9 bases unmatched. Combining the CDR3 with reference TRBV15 and TRBJ1-4 gives the whole variable domain DAMVIQNPRYQVTQFGKPVTLSCSQTLNHNVMYWYQQKSSQAPKLLFHYYDKDFNNEADTPDNFQSRRPNTSFCFLDIRSPGLGDTAMYLCATSRVQGEFFNEKLFFGSGTQLSVL.

This clonotype was seen repeatedly, ten times or more. The chain joins TRBV7-6 to TRBJ2-4; the D gene could be TRBD1 or TRBD2 (5 bases each). The CDR3 has 16 amino acids. Germline values: CDR1 SGHVS, CDR2 FNYEAQ. Trimming removed 5 bases from V and 3 bases from J, with 17 bases in between. This CDR3 reads CASSLGTAGGKNIQYF. The CDR3, as DNA: TGTGCCAGCAGCCTGGGGACGGCCGGAGGCAAAAACATTCAGTACTTC.

This clonotype was picked up many times. The rearrangement joins TRBV7-6 to TRBJ1-4; D not resolved. The CDR3 spans 20 residues. Germline loops: CDR1 SGHVS, CDR2 FNYEAQ. Trimming shortened V by 0 bases and J by 5 bases, and 25 bases separated the two germline ends. The CDR3 sequence: CASSLARGSDTVLRNEKLFF. The CDR3 DNA is TGTGCCAGCAGCTTAGCGCGAGGTTCAGACACCGTACTAAGGAATGAAAAACTGTTTTTT.

The CDR3 coding sequence is TGTGCCAGCAGCACCAGTTGGAATGAGCAGTTCTTC. Residues: CASSTSWNEQFF. The chain uses TRBV11-2 and TRBJ2-1, with unresolved D. The CDR3 consists of 12 residues. The V gene's germline CDR1 is SGHAT and CDR2 FQNNGV. V lost 5 bases and J 7 bases, leaving 9 bases between the germline ends. The complete variable domain, with remaining parts taken from reference TRBV11-2 and TRBJ2-1, reads EAGVAQSPRYKIIEKRQSVAFWCNPISGHATLYWYQQILGQGPKLLIQFQNNGVVDDSQLPKDRFSAERLKGVDSTLKIQPAKLEDSAVYLCASSTSWNEQFFGPGTRLTVL.